This passage covers 5 T cell receptor beta chains from one sample sequenced in a study of long-term antiretroviral therapy in people with HIV. immunoSEQ v3.0 was run at survey level. Generated by immunoSEQ multiplex PCR, the TCRdb table keeps only in-frame clones and is missing some. The table records fewer than 30,000 clones, around 84% of them present only once. The sequencing here drew on unsorted PBMCs, taken 0.8 years after starting antiretroviral therapy. These receptors were obtained from a woman under 40 with HIV.

The chain employs TRBV5-6 and TRBJ1-1; D gene ambiguous. The CDR3 contains 14 residues. Trimming left V 0 bases short and J 1 base short, with 7 bases between. Germline lookup yields CDR1 SGHDT and CDR2 YYEEEE. In DNA, the CDR3 is TGTGCCAGCAGCTTGGGAGGGAAGAACACTGAAGCTTTCTTT. Its protein product is CASSLGGKNTEAFF.

The rearrangement joins TRBV12-2 to TRBJ2-1; the table names TRBD2, a call not compared with the DNA. TRBV12-2 represents a pseudogene. CDR3 length: 16 amino acids. The CDR3 reads CASRLEGTYRGNEQFF. In DNA, the CDR3 is TGTGCAAGTCGCTTAGAGGGAACATATAGAGGGAATGAGCAGTTCTTC.

The rearrangement links TRBV5-5 to TRBJ1-2, with no clear D. Trimming cost V 0 bases and J 4 bases, with 13 bases left between them. Looked up from germline, CDR1 is SGHKS and CDR2 is YYEKEE (reference sequence). The CDR3 spans 15 residues. CDR3 DNA: TGTGCCAGCAGCTTGGGGGCGTCCGGGAGCTATGGCTACACCTTC. This translates into CASSLGASGSYGYTF.

The V gene is TRBV19, the J gene TRBJ1-1; the D gene is possibly TRBD1 (6 bases). Trimming pared 5 bases from V and 8 bases from J, leaving 12 bases between. Per germline, CDR1 LNHDA and CDR2 SQIVND (reference sequence). The length of the CDR3 is 12 residues. The CDR3 loop reads CASSLGGGEAFF. Written as DNA, the CDR3 is TGTGCCAGTAGTTTGGGAGGGGGGGAAGCTTTCTTT.

The chain recombines TRBV27 with TRBJ2-7; possibly TRBD2 for D (7 bases). With 7 bases removed from V and 0 bases from J, the gap between germline ends came to 13 bases. The CDR3 loop spans 14 amino acids. Looked up from germline, CDR1 is MNHEY and CDR2 is SMNVEV (reference sequence). The CDR3 coding sequence is TGTGCCAGCAAGCGGGGCAGGGGCTCCTACGAGCAGTACTTC. This gives the protein CASKRGRGSYEQYF.